Following are 2 T cell receptor beta chains from one sample sequenced in a study of PD-1 blockade in classical Hodgkin lymphoma. Clones were sequenced by immunoSEQ multiplex PCR, and TCRdb holds only the in-frame ones, with some missing. The sample records tens of thousands of clones, roughly nine tenths being singletons. No patient escaped relapse after autologous stem cell transplantation, and brentuximab vedotin exposure varied. The sample was peripheral blood mononuclear cells (PBMCs), taken before the second cycle of nivolumab. These receptors were collected from a human donor with classical Hodgkin lymphoma.

This sequence joins TRBV6-1 and TRBJ1-5; 8 nucleotides line up with TRBD1. The V and J ends lost 6 bases and 7 bases, in that order; junction bases with no gene match: 11. This CDR3 has 15 residues. Germline assignment: CDR1 MNHNS and CDR2 SASEGT. The CDR3 sequence: CASSLVRTGNQPQHF. The CDR3 nucleotides are TGTGCCAGCAGCTTAGTCAGGACAGGGAACCAGCCCCAGCATTTT.

This chain joins TRBV7-9 and TRBJ2-7, with D possibly matching TRBD1 (6 bases). This CDR3 comprises 14 residues. The germline V gene encodes CDR1 SEHNR and CDR2 FQNEAQ (reference sequence). V was pared by 1 base and J by 2 bases, with 9 bases between. The CDR3 nucleotides are TGTGCCAGCAGCTTAGTTGGACAGACCTACGAGCAGTACTTC. Its protein is CASSLVGQTYEQYF.